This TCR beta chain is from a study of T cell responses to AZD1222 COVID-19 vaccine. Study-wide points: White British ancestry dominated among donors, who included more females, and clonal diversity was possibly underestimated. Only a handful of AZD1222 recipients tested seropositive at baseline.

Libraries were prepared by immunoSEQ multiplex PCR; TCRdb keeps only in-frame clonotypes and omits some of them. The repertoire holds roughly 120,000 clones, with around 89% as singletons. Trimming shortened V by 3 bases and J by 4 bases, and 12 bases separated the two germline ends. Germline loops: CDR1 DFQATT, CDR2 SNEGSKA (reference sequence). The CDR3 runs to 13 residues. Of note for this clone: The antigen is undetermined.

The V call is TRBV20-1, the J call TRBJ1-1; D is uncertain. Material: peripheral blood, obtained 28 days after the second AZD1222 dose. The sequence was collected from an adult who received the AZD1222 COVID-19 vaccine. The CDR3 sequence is CSASTHPGTEAFF. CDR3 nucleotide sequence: TGCAGTGCTAGTACCCACCCGGGCACTGAAGCTTTCTTT.